Following are 24 T cell receptor beta chains from one sample sequenced in a study of tumor and adjacent non-tumor tissue in lung cancer. No cell sorting was done before RNA was extracted from the tissue. TCRbeta libraries were built with three rounds of nested PCR, modified from ARM-PCR. TCRdb fed the multiplex PCR reads into MiXCR, producing one record per CDR3 protein. The data contain just over 200,000 distinct CDR3 sequences, around 71% of them singletons. Input material: lung tumor tissue. All receptors come from a man between 60 and 70 years old with non-small cell lung cancer.

This clonotype was picked up many times. The chain is built from TRBV6-5 and TRBJ2-1; either TRBD1 or TRBD2 may fit D (6 bases each). With 6 bases removed from V and 8 bases from J, the gap between germline ends came to 23 bases. The CDR3 contains 16 residues. Germline V CDR1 and CDR2: MNHEY, SVGAGI. CDR3 DNA: TGTGCCAGCAGGTCGTTTGGGGGGCGCCCGGTGGATGAGCAGTTCTTC. Protein product: CASRSFGGRPVDEQFF.

On this clonotype itself: The conserved closing phenylalanine or tryptophan is absent in this CDR3, likely reflecting a read error. The limits of the CDR3 on the DNA are not certain, so only TCRdb's listed CDR3 is given. V is TRBV6-5 and J is TRBJ2-6; the table assigns TRBD1, which was not confirmed against the DNA. The germline V gene encodes CDR1 MNHEY and CDR2 SVGAGI. 17 amino acids form the CDR3, both terminal residues included. This chain's CDR3 is CASSFGTGGSGANVLAL.

In regard to this clonotype: At one end the junction does not follow the germline gene, possibly because of a read error. The chain recombines TRBV9 with TRBJ2-1; 8 nucleotides match TRBD2. CDR1 and CDR2 (germline): SGDLS, YYNGEE. This CDR3 has 16 amino acids. The CDR3 spells CTSSAGLSGGLNEQFF. Here the CDR3 DNA reads TGTACCAGCAGCGCCGGACTCAGCGGGGGCCTAAATGAGCAGTTCTTC. The full variable domain, rest sourced from reference TRBV9 and TRBJ2-1, is DSGVTQTPKHLITATGQRVTLRCSPRSGDLSVYWYQQSLDQGLQFLIQYYNGEERAKGNILERFSAQQFPDLHSELNLSSLELGDSALYFCTSSAGLSGGLNEQFFGPGTRLTVL.

The J gene is TRBJ2-1, the V gene TRBV6-2 or TRBV6-3; D is possibly TRBD2 (5 bases). CDR1 and CDR2 from the germline V gene are MNHEY and SVGEGT. V lost 6 bases and J lost 4, with 10 bases in between. The CDR3 consists of 13 residues. The CDR3 is CASSRCGYNEQFF. The DNA for the CDR3 is TGTGCCAGCAGCCGATGCGGGTACAATGAGCAGTTCTTC.

In the case of this clonotype: Mismatch with germline at one junction end may stem from a read error. This chain links TRBV11-2 with TRBJ2-2, with 7 bases identical to TRBD2. Germline CDR1 reads SGHAT; CDR2 reads FQNNGV. This CDR3 contains 17 residues. CDR3 protein: CANSWPVRGVNTGELFF. In DNA form, the CDR3 reads TGTGCCAACAGCTGGCCGGTACGGGGGGTGAACACCGGGGAGCTGTTTTTT.

Turning to this clonotype: The conserved closing phenylalanine or tryptophan is absent in this CDR3, likely reflecting a read error. V usage is TRBV7-8 and J usage is TRBJ2-3; D is possibly TRBD2 (7 bases). V was shortened by 3 bases and J by 5 bases, with 12 bases between the two germline ends. CDR1 and CDR2 (germline): SGHVS, FQNEAQ. This CDR3 comprises 14 residues. CDR3 sequence reads: CASSFGLGGDTQYL. CDR3 nucleotide sequence: TGTGCCAGCAGCTTTGGACTAGGGGGAGATACGCAGTATTTA.

V and J are TRBV20-1 and TRBJ1-2; D ambiguous. CDR1 DFQATT and CDR2 SNEGSKA come from the germline V gene (reference sequence). The CDR3 contains 14 residues. CDR3 DNA: TGCCATGCCGACCGAGAAACCCCTAACTATGGCTACACCTTC. It translates to CHADRETPNYGYTF.

This clonotype appeared many times. The chain has TRBV5-1 and TRBJ1-1; D unresolved. CDR3 length: 16 amino acids. Germline V CDR1 and CDR2: SGHRS, YFSETQ. The V end lost 0 bases, the J end lost 2 bases, and 14 bases lay between the germline ends. The CDR3 DNA reads TGCGCCAGCAGCTTGGCCCGGGCAAACTTAAACACTGAAGCTTTCTTT. This sequence encodes CASSLARANLNTEAFF.

This chain uses TRBV20-1 with TRBJ2-6; D unresolved. CDR3 length: 14 amino acids. Germline CDR1 DFQATT, CDR2 SNEGSKA (reference sequence). The CDR3 loop is CSVTHASGANVLTF. The DNA of the CDR3 is TGCAGCGTTACCCACGCCTCTGGGGCCAACGTCCTGACTTTC.

This clonotype has a handful of counts. The rearrangement uses TRBV5-8 and TRBJ1-5; no definite D call. Germline assignment: CDR1 SGHTS and CDR2 YDEGEE. CDR3 length: 13 residues. V lost 5 bases and J 9 bases, leaving 15 bases between the germline ends. CDR3 sequence: CASSLGSFRPQHF. As DNA, the CDR3 is TGTGCCAGCAGTCTTGGGAGTTTCCGGCCCCAGCATTTT.

Concerning this clonotype itself: A read error may produce the germline difference seen at one junction end. V usage is TRBV20-1 and J usage is TRBJ2-1; D gene ambiguous. Germline CDR1 is DFQATT and CDR2 is SNEGSKA (reference sequence). The CDR3 runs 15 residues. The CDR3 spells CSASDDRNSHNDQFF. In nucleotides, the CDR3 is TGCAGTGCTAGCGACGACCGAAACTCCCACAATGATCAGTTCTTC.

In this sample, this clonotype turned up once. The chain carries TRBV7-9 and TRBJ2-7; D is unclear. This CDR3 has 13 residues. V was clipped by 4 bases and J by 4 bases, with 11 bases between them. Germline CDR1 is SEHNR and CDR2 is FQNEAQ (reference sequence). The CDR3 DNA reads TGTGCCAGCAGCTCGTGGACGGAATACGAGCAGTACTTC. Its protein is CASSSWTEYEQYF.

Concerning this clonotype: The junction does not match germline at one end; this may be a read error. The V gene is TRBV11-2, the J gene TRBJ1-2, with D possibly TRBD1 on 5 matching bases. From germline, CDR1 is SGHAT and CDR2 FQNNGV. CDR3 length equals 14 residues. CDR3 DNA: TGTCCCAGCAGTTCCGGGACGGCACGAGATGGCTACACCTTC. Translation gives CPSSSGTARDGYTF. Full variable domain (remainder filled in from reference TRBV11-2 and TRBJ1-2): EAGVAQSPRYKIIEKRQSVAFWCNPISGHATLYWYQQILGQGPKLLIQFQNNGVVDDSQLPKDRFSAERLKGVDSTLKIQPAKLEDSAVYLCPSSSGTARDGYTFGSGTRLTVV.

This clonotype occurred a few times. Possible read error: a much larger clone is one base away. No conserved phenylalanine or tryptophan is present at the end of the CDR3, so a read error is the likely explanation. The gene calls are TRBV29-1 and TRBJ1-2; possible D gene TRBD1, 6 bases. The germline V gene encodes CDR1 SQVTM and CDR2 ANQGSEA. With 8 bases removed from V and 8 bases from J, the gap between germline ends came to 15 bases. The CDR3 is 11 residues long. This CDR3 is CSINPGGGYTI. For the CDR3, the DNA is TGCAGCATAAACCCGGGGGGCGGCTACACCATC.

This clonotype was recorded only once. One end of the junction fails to match germline, which may point to a read error. The J gene is TRBJ1-5, the V gene TRBV6-5; no definite D call. CDR3 length: 13 amino acids. Germline CDR1 is MNHEY and CDR2 is SVGAGI. The CDR3 DNA reads TGTGCCACCAGTTACTCCCGGAATCAACTCCAGCATTTT. Amino acids: CATSYSRNQLQHF.

This clonotype was observed a few times. This chain connects TRBV28 to TRBJ1-1; D unclear. The germline V gene encodes CDR1 MDHEN and CDR2 SYDVKM. The CDR3 extends over 14 amino acids. Deletions cut 8 bases from V and 1 base from J, with 14 bases between. The CDR3 sequence is CASSWRATNTEAFF. The DNA of the CDR3 is TGTGCCAGCTCTTGGAGGGCCACGAACACTGAAGCTTTCTTT.

This chain joins TRBV12-5 and TRBJ2-7, with 7 positions matching TRBD2. Germline CDR1 and CDR2: LGHNT and FRNRAP. This CDR3 spans 13 amino acids. After removal of 6 bases from V and 4 bases from J, the junction contained 6 bases not matched to a gene. The CDR3 DNA is TGTGCTAGTGGAACCGGGACTACATACGAGCAGTACTTC. It specifies CASGTGTTYEQYF.

Notes on this clonotype: This could be a read error, since a much larger clone is one nucleotide away. No conserved phenylalanine or tryptophan ends this CDR3, so it is likely a read error. This chain uses TRBV6-5 with TRBJ1-4; D ambiguous. Germline V CDR1 and CDR2: MNHEY, SVGAGI. This CDR3 spans 16 amino acids. V was cut by 5 bases and J by 0 bases, with 13 bases left in between. The CDR3 loop is CASSKHGRATNEKLFS. In nucleotides, the CDR3 is TGTGCCAGCAGTAAGCACGGACGGGCAACTAATGAAAAACTGTTTTCT.

Concerning this clonotype itself: A much larger clone differs from this one at a single base, so this may be a read error. The conserved final phenylalanine or tryptophan is absent from the CDR3, which likely points to a read error. V and J are TRBV29-1 and TRBJ1-2; D gene ambiguous. V lost 2 bases to trimming and J lost 8 bases, with 12 bases between them. Germline CDR1 reads SQVTM; CDR2 reads ANQGSEA. This CDR3 has 12 residues. In nucleotides, the CDR3 is TGCAGCGTTGAACCTAAAGCGGGGGGCTACACCCTC. This translates into CSVEPKAGGYTL.

The CDR3: CASCNPGQKETQYF. As DNA, the CDR3 is TGTGCCAGTTGTAACCCGGGACAGAAAGAGACCCAGTACTTC. The rearrangement uses TRBV19 and TRBJ2-5; 7 positions match TRBD1. The CDR3 sequence is 14 residues long. Germline values: CDR1 LNHDA, CDR2 SQIVND (reference sequence). V shed 8 bases, J shed 3 bases, and the junction held 9 bases outside the gene matches.

On this clonotype: One junction end disagrees with the germline gene, perhaps due to a read error. The rearrangement links TRBV11-1 to TRBJ2-3; 13 nucleotides line up with TRBD2. The CDR3 runs to 15 residues. The germline V gene has CDR1 SGHAT and CDR2 FQDESV (reference sequence). This CDR3 is CASSSGLAGSDTQYF. DNA of the CDR3: TGTGCAAGCAGTTCGGGACTAGCGGGATCAGATACGCAGTATTTT.

As for this clonotype: One junction end disagrees with the germline gene, perhaps due to a read error. This chain connects TRBV11-2 to TRBJ2-1; tentatively, D is TRBD1 (6 bases). Germline loops: CDR1 SGHAT, CDR2 FQNNGV. The CDR3 sequence is 14 residues long. Here the CDR3 reads CAGSLALRGNEQFF. DNA for the CDR3: TGTGCCGGCAGCCTTGCTCTCAGGGGCAATGAGCAGTTCTTC.

To note about this clonotype: The CDR3 carries no conserved terminal phenylalanine or tryptophan, so it likely arises from a read error. The chain links TRBV11-3 to TRBJ2-2; 8 bases align to TRBD2. The CDR3 is made up of 17 amino acids. Germline loops: CDR1 SGHNT, CDR2 YENEEA. For the CDR3, the DNA is TGTGCTAGCAGCTTAGATACTAGCGGAGCTTTCACCGGGGAGCTGTTTTAT. The encoded protein is CASSLDTSGAFTGELFY.

This clonotype was observed once. A read error may account for a junction end that differs from germline. The V and J genes are TRBV20-1 and TRBJ1-3, with D tentatively TRBD1 (6 bases). The germline V gene has CDR1 DFQATT and CDR2 SNEGSKA (reference sequence). CDR3 length: 13 amino acids. The CDR3 coding sequence is TGCAGTACTAGAGTCAGGGTTTGGGACACTATATATTTT. Its protein product is CSTRVRVWDTIYF.